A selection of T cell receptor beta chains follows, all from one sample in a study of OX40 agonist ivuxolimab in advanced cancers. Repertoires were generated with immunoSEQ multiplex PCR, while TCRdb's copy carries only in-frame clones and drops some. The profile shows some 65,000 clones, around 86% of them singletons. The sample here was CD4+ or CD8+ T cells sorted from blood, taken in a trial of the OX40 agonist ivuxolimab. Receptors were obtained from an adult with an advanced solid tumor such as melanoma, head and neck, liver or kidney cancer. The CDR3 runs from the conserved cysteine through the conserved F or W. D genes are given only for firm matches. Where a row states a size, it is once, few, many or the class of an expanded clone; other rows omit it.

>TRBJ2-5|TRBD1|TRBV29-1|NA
TGCAGCGCCAACGGGGGTAGACAGGGGGCTCAGGAGCAGTACTTC
CSANGGRQGAQEQYF
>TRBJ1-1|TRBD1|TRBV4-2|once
TGTGCCAGCAGCCGAATGGGACAGGGCCGGAACACTGAAGCTTTCTTT
CASSRMGQGRNTEAFF
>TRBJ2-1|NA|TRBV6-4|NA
TGTGCCAGCAGTGTCGGAAGTTTCAATGAGCAGTTCTTC
CASSVGSFNEQFF
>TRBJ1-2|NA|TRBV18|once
TGTGCCAGCTCCCAGAGAATGGGCTACACCTTC
CASSQRMGYTF
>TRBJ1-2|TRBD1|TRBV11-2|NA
TGTGCCAGCAGCCCCCCACAGGGGGCAGGCTATGGCTACACCTTC
CASSPPQGAGYGYTF
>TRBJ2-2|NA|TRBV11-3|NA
TGTGCCAGCAGCTCCCGGACAGAATCCGGGGAGCTGTTTTTT
CASSSRTESGELFF
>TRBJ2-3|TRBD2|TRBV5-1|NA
TGCGCCAGCAGCTTGGGGACTAGCAAAGATACGCAGTATTTT
CASSLGTSKDTQYF
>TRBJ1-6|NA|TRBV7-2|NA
TGTGCCAGCAGCTTAGTAGGGCTCCCCTATAATTCACCCCTCCACTTT
CASSLVGLPYNSPLHF
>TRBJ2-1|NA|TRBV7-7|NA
TGTGCTAGCAGCTTAACAGGCAGCTCCTACAATGAGCAGTTCTTC
CASSLTGSSYNEQFF
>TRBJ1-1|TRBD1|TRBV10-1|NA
TGCGCCAGCAGCGGTGACAGGGGGAACACTGAAGCTTTCTTT
CASSGDRGNTEAFF
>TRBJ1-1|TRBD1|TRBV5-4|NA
TGTGCCAGCAGCTTGTTTGGGACAGGCGCAAGAAGCACTGAAGCTTTCTTT
CASSLFGTGARSTEAFF
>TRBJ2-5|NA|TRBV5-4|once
TGTGCCAGCAGCGGGAACCTGGGGACCCAGTACTTC
CASSGNLGTQYF
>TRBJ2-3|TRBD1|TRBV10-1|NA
TGCGCCAGCAGTGAGTGGACAGGGGGCAGGGGAGCGCAGTATTTT
CASSEWTGGRGAQYF
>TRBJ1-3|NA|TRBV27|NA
TGTGCCAGCAGCCGAGGGACCGGGCGGGGAAACACCATATATTTT
CASSRGTGRGNTIYF
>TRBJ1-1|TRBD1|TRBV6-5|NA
TGTGCCAGCAGTTACTCGGCAGGGGGCAGTACTGAAGCTTTCTTT
CASSYSAGGSTEAFF
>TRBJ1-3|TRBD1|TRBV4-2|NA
TGTGCCAGCAGCACAGACAGGGGGCATGGAAACACCATATATTTT
CASSTDRGHGNTIYF
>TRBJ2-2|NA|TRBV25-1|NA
TGTGCCAGCAGTTCCCTCGCGACTAGGTTGGTCGGGGAGCTGTTTTTT
CASSSLATRLVGELFF
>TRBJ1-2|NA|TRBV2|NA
TGTGCCAGCAGTGAAGTTTCGAGGACACCAGGGTATGGCTACACCTTC
CASSEVSRTPGYGYTF
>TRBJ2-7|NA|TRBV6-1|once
TGTGCCAGGGGGGAGGGGGCGGGATACGAGCAGTACTTC
CARGEGAGYEQYF
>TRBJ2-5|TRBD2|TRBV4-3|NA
TGCGCCAGCAGCCAAGAGGGGATCGGGGTCGGGGGGCAAGAGACCCAGTACTTC
CASSQEGIGVGGQETQYF
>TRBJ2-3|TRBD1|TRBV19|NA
TGTGCCAGTAGTAGGGAGGGACAGGGGGTTTTGGATACGCAGTATTTT
CASSREGQGVLDTQYF
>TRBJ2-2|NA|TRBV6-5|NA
TGTGCCAGCAGTTTCAGGGCTCAAAACACCGGGGAGCTGTTTTTT
CASSFRAQNTGELFF
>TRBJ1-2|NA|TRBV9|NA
TGTGCCAGCAGCGTAGCCCAGGAATATGGCTACACCTTC
CASSVAQEYGYTF
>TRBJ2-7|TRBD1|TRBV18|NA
TGTGCCAGCTCACCCCCAGGACAGGGAGGCGAGCAGTACTTC
CASSPPGQGGEQYF
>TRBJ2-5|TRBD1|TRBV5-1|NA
TGCGCCAGCAGCTTGGCCGGGACAGGGAAGGAGACCCAGTACTTC
CASSLAGTGKETQYF
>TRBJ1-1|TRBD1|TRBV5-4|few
TGTGCCAGCAGCTTACAGGGGGAAGCTTTCTTT
CASSLQGEAFF
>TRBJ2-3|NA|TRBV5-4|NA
TGTGCCAGCAGCTTGACTGGTAGCACAGATACGCAGTATTTT
CASSLTGSTDTQYF
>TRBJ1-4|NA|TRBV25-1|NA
TGTGCCAGCAGTGTATACGGAGCAACTAATGAAAAACTGTTTTTT
CASSVYGATNEKLFF
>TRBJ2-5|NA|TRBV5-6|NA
TGTGCCAGCAGCTTGGGAGGTTTCCAAGAGACCCAGTACTTC
CASSLGGFQETQYF
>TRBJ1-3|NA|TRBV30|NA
TGTGCCTGGAATGGCCGTGGAAACACCATATATTTT
CAWNGRGNTIYF
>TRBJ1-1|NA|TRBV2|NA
TGTGCCACTAGTAAGGCTCTCCCGCACACTGAAGCTTTCTTT
CATSKALPHTEAFF
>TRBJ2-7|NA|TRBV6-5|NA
TGTGCCAGCAGTTACCGGGCATCGGGTGCCTACGAGCAGTACTTC
CASSYRASGAYEQYF
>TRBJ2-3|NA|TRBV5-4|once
TGTGCCAGCAGCTTGGGTGCAACGGGGGAGGCAGATACGCAGTATTTT
CASSLGATGEADTQYF
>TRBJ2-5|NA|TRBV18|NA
TGTGCCAGCTCACCGACCCTCGCGGAGACCCAGTACTTC
CASSPTLAETQYF
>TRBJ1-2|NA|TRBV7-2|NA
TGTGCCAGCAGCGACCGAGTGTCGAGTGAGGATGGCTACACCTTC
CASSDRVSSEDGYTF
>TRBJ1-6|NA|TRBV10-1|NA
TGCGCCAGCAGGGGGATTCGCAGAGATAATTCACCCCTCCACTTT
CASRGIRRDNSPLHF
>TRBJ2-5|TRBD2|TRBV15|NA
TGTGCCACCAGCGGACCGGGGGACTTTCCGGGACTAGCGGGGGGGCCAGAGACCCAGTACTTC
CATSGPGDFPGLAGGPETQYF
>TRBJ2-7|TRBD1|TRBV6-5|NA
TGTGCCAGCAGTAGAGGGACAGGGGAGGACTACGAGCAGTACTTC
CASSRGTGEDYEQYF
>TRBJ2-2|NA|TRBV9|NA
TGTGCCAGCAGCGTAACGTCGGGGGGCTTGGGCACCGGGGAGCTGTTTTTT
CASSVTSGGLGTGELFF
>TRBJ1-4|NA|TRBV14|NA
TGTGCCAGCACCGCGAAAGGGGCGCCTAATGAAAAACTGTTTTTT
CASTAKGAPNEKLFF
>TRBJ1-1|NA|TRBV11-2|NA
TGTGCCAGCAGCCCGAGGTGGGGGCTGGGGAACACTGAAGCTTTCTTT
CASSPRWGLGNTEAFF
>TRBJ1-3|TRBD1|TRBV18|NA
TGTGCCAGCTCACCCCTCCCGACCACAGGGGACTCTGGAAACACCATATATTTT
CASSPLPTTGDSGNTIYF
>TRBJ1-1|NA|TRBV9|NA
TGTGCCAGCGGCTCTGTGGCCGTGGGAACTGAAGCTTTCTTT
CASGSVAVGTEAFF
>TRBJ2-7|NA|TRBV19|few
TGTGCCAGTACGAAGGGCAGCTCCTACGAGCAGTACTTC
CASTKGSSYEQYF
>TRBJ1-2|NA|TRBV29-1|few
TGCAGCTCCGCCCGCCAATATGGCTACACCTTC
CSSARQYGYTF
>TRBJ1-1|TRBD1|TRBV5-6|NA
TGTGCCAGCAGCAGGACAGGAGACTTACATAAAGCTTTCTTT
CASSRTGDLHKAFF
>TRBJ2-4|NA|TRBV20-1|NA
TGCAGTGCTGGGGACCCAAACATTCAGTACTTC
CSAGDPNIQYF
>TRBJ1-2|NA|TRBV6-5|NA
TGTGCCAGCAGTCCCGGGACAAGAGCTAACTATGGCTACACCTTC
CASSPGTRANYGYTF
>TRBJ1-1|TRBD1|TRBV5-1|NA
TGCGCCAGCAGCTCGGGACAGCTGAACACTGAAGCTTTCTTT
CASSSGQLNTEAFF
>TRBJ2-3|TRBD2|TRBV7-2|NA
TGTGCCAGCAGCTTAGTCGCTCCGGGACTAGCGGAGCTGCATACGCAGTATTTT
CASSLVAPGLAELHTQYF
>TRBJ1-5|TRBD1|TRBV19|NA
TGTGCCAGTACGACAGGGGTAAATCAGCCCCAGCATTTT
CASTTGVNQPQHF
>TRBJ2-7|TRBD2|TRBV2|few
TGTGCCAGCAGTTTGACTAGCGGCTACGAGCAGTACTTC
CASSLTSGYEQYF
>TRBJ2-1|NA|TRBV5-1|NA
TGCGCCAGCAGCTTGGAGGGAGGGGGACACAATGAGCAGTTCTTC
CASSLEGGGHNEQFF
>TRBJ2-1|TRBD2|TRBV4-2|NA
TGTGCCAGCAGCCAAGCGGATCGGGCTAGCGGGGGAGATGAGCAGTTCTTC
CASSQADRASGGDEQFF